Given below is one T cell receptor (beta chain) in context. Its antigen remains unidentified. It has no much larger one-base neighbor in the sample; base qualities were not kept. Library generation was performed with the immunoSEQ multiplex PCR assay. TCRdb's version of the immuneACCESS table is confined to in-frame rearrangements and falls short of the full clone set. An unresolved V gene accounts for under half of the shortfall where checked; the remainder is of unknown origin. This sample comprises about 15,000 clones, about two thirds of them detected only once. The top ten clones comprise 46% of the sample. From V the trimming removes 0 bases and from J it removes 5 bases, while the gene matches leave 5 bases of the junction unaccounted for. The CDR3 runs 16 amino acids, cysteine and phenylalanine included. CDR3 DNA only is kept here, 48 bases in frame from base 1. CDR1 and CDR2 (LNHNV, YYDKDF) derive from the germline V gene (reference sequence).

These data belong to a study of radiotherapy plus CTLA-4 blockade in lung cancer (dated by TCRdb to about 2018). About the study as a whole: Objective responses occurred in roughly 20% of enrolled patients, and over 30% achieved disease control.

In this study, focal radiation therapy paired with CTLA-4 blockade (ipilimumab) was tested in patients who had chemo-refractory metastatic non-small-cell lung cancer. On the study overall, not on this receptor specifically: After treatment with radiotherapy and ipilimumab, TCR clones that originated in tumors expanded in peripheral blood. The strongest predictors of response, as reported, were early dynamic changes in blood T cell clones along with a rise in serum interferon-beta after radiation.

The sequenced sample was peripheral blood, obtained from a patient treated with radiotherapy plus ipilimumab. The clonotype comes from a human donor with non-small cell lung cancer whose response to radiotherapy plus ipilimumab could not be evaluated. The sequence joins TRBV15 to TRBJ2-2, and 8 bases in between align with TRBD1. The sequenced DNA: TGTGCCACCAGCAGAGACCCAGGGGGCCGGACCGGGGAGCTGTTTTTT. Its protein product is CATSRDPGGRTGELFF.